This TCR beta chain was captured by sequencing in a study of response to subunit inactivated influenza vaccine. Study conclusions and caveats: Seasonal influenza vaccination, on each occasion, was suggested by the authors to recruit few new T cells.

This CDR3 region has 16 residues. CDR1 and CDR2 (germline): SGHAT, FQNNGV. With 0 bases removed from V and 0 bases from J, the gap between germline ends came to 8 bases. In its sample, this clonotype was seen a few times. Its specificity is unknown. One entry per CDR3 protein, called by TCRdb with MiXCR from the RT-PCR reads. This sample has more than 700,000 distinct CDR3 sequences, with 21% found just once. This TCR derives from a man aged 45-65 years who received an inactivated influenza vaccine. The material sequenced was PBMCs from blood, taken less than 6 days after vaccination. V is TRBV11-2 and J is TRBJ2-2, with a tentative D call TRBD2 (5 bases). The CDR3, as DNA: TGTGCCAGCAGCTTAGATCCGAGGGCGAACACCGGGGAGCTGTTTTTT. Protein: CASSLDPRANTGELFF.